Listed below are T cell receptor beta chains from one sample, sequenced in a study of blood T cell repertoires in COVID-19. Sequencing was performed with immunoSEQ multiplex PCR; in TCRdb, only in-frame clones are kept and a portion is missing. In the table there are about 170,000 clones, 70% to 80% of which are singletons. The sequencing input was PBMCs or T cells enriched from blood (not recorded which). The receptors were sampled from a woman aged 70 to 79 in a cohort exposed to, infected with or recovered from COVID-19 (not recorded which). Each CDR3 is given with its conserved first and last residue. D genes are given only for firm matches. Size values are once, few and many counts, or a class for expanded clones, and some rows have none.

cdr3_nt cdr3_aa clone_size d_call j_call v_call
TGTGCCAGCAGTCCCTTTTGGGGAGGGATCCCCTACGAGCAGTACTTC CASSPFWGGIPYEQYF NA TRBD2 TRBJ2-7 TRBV27
TGCGCCAGCAGCCAAGCAGGATATTCGAACACTGAAGCTTTCTTT CASSQAGYSNTEAFF NA NA TRBJ1-1 TRBV4-1
TGTGCCAGCAGTACCCCGGGACAGGGCTACAATGAGCAGTTCTTC CASSTPGQGYNEQFF NA TRBD1 TRBJ2-1 TRBV28
TGTGCCACCAGCAGACCGGCGGATCAGCCCCAGCATTTT CATSRPADQPQHF NA NA TRBJ1-5 TRBV15
TGTGCCAGCTCACCACCCGGACAGCGCGACACTGAAGCTTTCTTT CASSPPGQRDTEAFF NA NA TRBJ1-1 TRBV18
TGTGCCAGCAGCCCTTCCCCGACAGGGGGCGAGACCCAGTACTTC CASSPSPTGGETQYF few TRBD1 TRBJ2-5 TRBV5-5
TGTGCCAGCAGCTTGCGTCTTAGCTCCTACAATGAGCAGTTCTTC CASSLRLSSYNEQFF NA NA TRBJ2-1 TRBV5-4
TGTGCCAGCAGTTCTGGGGGGCTAGCGGTGGGAGAGACCCAGTACTTC CASSSGGLAVGETQYF NA NA TRBJ2-5 TRBV5-4
TGTGCCAGCAGCCCAGGGTTTGGCAATCAGCCCCAGCATTTT CASSPGFGNQPQHF once NA TRBJ1-5 TRBV5-5
TGTGCCAGCAGCTTAGTAGCGGGAGAGGCCGAGCAGTACTTC CASSLVAGEAEQYF NA TRBD2 TRBJ2-7 TRBV7-9
TGTGCCAGCACCCCAGGGGGGTCCTACAATGAGCAGTTCTTC CASTPGGSYNEQFF NA NA TRBJ2-1 TRBV28
TGTGCCAGCAGCTTAGCCGCGGGCGATTCACCCCTCCACTTT CASSLAAGDSPLHF NA NA TRBJ1-6 TRBV7-3
TGTGCCAGCAGCAAGGGACTAGCTAAAGAGACCCAGTACTTC CASSKGLAKETQYF NA TRBD2 TRBJ2-5 TRBV7-2
TGTGCCAGCAGCGAAAGACCGACAGTATCCGGGGAGCTGTTTTTT CASSERPTVSGELFF NA NA TRBJ2-2 TRBV9
TGTGCCAGCAGCTCCTCCGGGACTTGGGCAGATACGCAGTATTTT CASSSSGTWADTQYF NA NA TRBJ2-3 TRBV7-2
TGCGCCAGCAGCACATGGGGGGGGGTTGAGACCCAGTACTTC CASSTWGGVETQYF NA TRBD2 TRBJ2-5 TRBV5-1
TGTGCCAGTAGTCACAGAGAATCCACAGATACGCAGTATTTT CASSHRESTDTQYF NA NA TRBJ2-3 TRBV19
TGTGCCAGCAGTTCGTGGGACAGAGCCCAGCCCCAGCATTTT CASSSWDRAQPQHF many TRBD1 TRBJ1-5 TRBV27
TGTGCCAGCAGAGCGGGAGAAGTGATGGGGGAGCTGTTTTTT CASRAGEVMGELFF once TRBD2 TRBJ2-2 TRBV9
TGTGCCAGCTCATGGAGGGAGGGCCGGGATGAGCAGTTCTTC CASSWREGRDEQFF NA TRBD2 TRBJ2-1 TRBV18
TGTGCCAGCAGCCGGACTAGCGGGAACCCAGATACGCAGTATTTT CASSRTSGNPDTQYF NA TRBD2 TRBJ2-3 TRBV5-4
TGTGCCAGCAGCCAAGTCAGACAAGAGACCCAGTACTTC CASSQVRQETQYF NA NA TRBJ2-5 TRBV3-1/TRBV3-2
TGTGCCAGCTCACCGGACAGAGCGAACACTGAAGCTTTCTTT CASSPDRANTEAFF NA NA TRBJ1-1 TRBV18
TGTGCCAGCAGGGGAGTGGGCAGTGAGCAGTTCTTC CASRGVGSEQFF NA NA TRBJ2-1 TRBV5-6
TGTGCCAGCAGCCAAGATGGAGGACAGGGTTATGGCTACACCTTC CASSQDGGQGYGYTF NA TRBD1 TRBJ1-2 TRBV3-1/TRBV3-2
TGTGCCAGCAGCCCCCGACTAGCGGACCAAGAGACCCAGTACTTC CASSPRLADQETQYF NA TRBD2 TRBJ2-5 TRBV4-2
TGCGCCAGCAGCGTAGACTTAGCGGGAGACATATCCAGGTTGTTC CASSVDLAGDISRLF NA TRBD2 TRBJ2-7 TRBV5-1
TGTGCCAGTAGCTCGGACGGGACAGGGATTTTGGGCGGCTACACCTTC CASSSDGTGILGGYTF NA TRBD1 TRBJ1-2 TRBV19
TGTGCCAGCAGCCAGACTAGCGGGGTTTACAATGAGCAGTTCTTC CASSQTSGVYNEQFF few TRBD2 TRBJ2-1 TRBV7-2
TGTGCCAGCAGCGGACAGGGAGGAAATCAGCCCCAGCATTTT CASSGQGGNQPQHF NA TRBD1 TRBJ1-5 TRBV2
TGTGCCAGCAGCCTAGCGGACACCACAGATACGCAGTATTTT CASSLADTTDTQYF NA TRBD2 TRBJ2-3 TRBV11-3
TGTGCCAGCAGTTCCCAGGCAGAAGGAGGAAACACCATATATTTT CASSSQAEGGNTIYF NA NA TRBJ1-3 TRBV28
TGTGCCAGCAGGGGCGGGGGTAGCAATCAGCCCCAGCATTTT CASRGGGSNQPQHF many NA TRBJ1-5 TRBV27
TGTGCCAGCAGTGAAGGACTCAGCACAGATACGCAGTATTTT CASSEGLSTDTQYF NA NA TRBJ2-3 TRBV2
TGTGCCAGCAGCCTGAGGGTCGCGACTAGCGGGGCTTACGAGCAGTACTTC CASSLRVATSGAYEQYF NA TRBD2 TRBJ2-7 TRBV5-4
TGTGCCAGCAGCCAAGTCATCGGCGGCCCCCGGGAGCAGTACTTC CASSQVIGGPREQYF once NA TRBJ2-7 TRBV3-1/TRBV3-2
TGTGCCAGCAGCCAAGACGGGGGGCACGCCCCCTATGGCTACACCTTC CASSQDGGHAPYGYTF NA NA TRBJ1-2 TRBV3-1/TRBV3-2
TGTGCCAGCGTAAAGACAGGGGCAATCTCCTACGAGCAGTACTTC CASVKTGAISYEQYF NA TRBD1 TRBJ2-7 TRBV6-5
TGTGCCAGCAGCCAGGGCAGACAAGAGACCCAGTACTTC CASSQGRQETQYF NA NA TRBJ2-5 TRBV3-1/TRBV3-2
TGTGCCATCAGTGCCCCAAGACTAGCGGGTTCGCAGTACTTC CAISAPRLAGSQYF NA TRBD2 TRBJ2-7 TRBV10-3
TGTGCCAGCAGTTTTGACTACCGAAGGACTGAAGCTTTCTTT CASSFDYRRTEAFF NA NA TRBJ1-1 TRBV28
TGTGCCAGCAGCCAGCATAGACTAGCGGGGAGAAACATTCAGTACTTC CASSQHRLAGRNIQYF NA TRBD2 TRBJ2-4 TRBV3-1/TRBV3-2
TGTGCCAGCAGTTTAAACGGGGGAGTCGGAGAGACCCAGTACTTC CASSLNGGVGETQYF NA NA TRBJ2-5 TRBV6-2/TRBV6-3
TGCGCCAGCAGCCAAGAGTGGACAGGTCGGGCCGGGGAGCTGTTTTTT CASSQEWTGRAGELFF NA TRBD1 TRBJ2-2 TRBV4-1
TGTGCCACCGGGACTAGCGGGAGGGTCGGGGAGCTGTTTTTT CATGTSGRVGELFF NA TRBD2 TRBJ2-2 TRBV28
TGCGCCAGCCAGGGACTAGCGGGAGTAGGAAGCACAGATACGCAGTATTTT CASQGLAGVGSTDTQYF NA TRBD2 TRBJ2-3 TRBV10-2
TGTGCCAGTAGTAGGGACAGGGGTGGAAACATTCAGTACTTC CASSRDRGGNIQYF NA TRBD1 TRBJ2-4 TRBV19
TGTGCCAGCAGCGATCCGGGACAGGGGGTTTTCGATGAGCAGTTCTTC CASSDPGQGVFDEQFF NA TRBD1 TRBJ2-1 TRBV2
TGTGCCAGTTCTAGCGGAACCGGCTACGAGCAGTACTTC CASSSGTGYEQYF NA TRBD2 TRBJ2-7 TRBV9
TGTGCTAGCAGCCACAGGACAGGGGGCGCAGAGACCCAGTACTTC CASSHRTGGAETQYF NA TRBD1 TRBJ2-5 TRBV7-7
TGTGCCAGCAGCCCCACCTTGCTAGCGGGAGAGTCCAATGAGCAGTTCTTC CASSPTLLAGESNEQFF NA TRBD2 TRBJ2-1 TRBV9
TGTGCCAGCAGTTCCCGGTCAGGGTACAATCAGCCCCAGCATTTT CASSSRSGYNQPQHF NA NA TRBJ1-5 TRBV28
TGTGCCAGCAGTTTCTCCGGGGCCAACGTCCTGACTTTC CASSFSGANVLTF NA NA TRBJ2-6 TRBV12-3/TRBV12-4
TGCGCCAGCGCGCAGACAGGGGCCCCGGGAGATACGCAGTATTTT CASAQTGAPGDTQYF NA TRBD1 TRBJ2-3 TRBV5-1